This T cell receptor beta chain was recovered during a study of blood T cells in healthy people across ages. The wider study: About one barcoded beta molecule per two T cells was captured by template switching.

Alongside a J-beta primer mix, a sample-barcoded 5' primer served in a second PCR lasting 7 to 11 cycles. Each TCR beta cDNA got a 12-nucleotide random molecular identifier. MiXCR, run by TCRdb on the 5' RACE reads, gives a single entry per CDR3 protein. Of about 1,600,000 distinct CDR3 sequences listed, about 40% are singletons. Concerning this clonotype: No antigen is known for it.

This CDR3 region has 12 residues. V lost 0 bases, J lost 12 bases, and 5 bases stayed unmatched. CDR1 DFQATT and CDR2 SNEGSKA come from the germline V gene (reference sequence). Regarding the study as a whole: It was the long-lived donors that had more naive CD4+ cells and higher diversity than aged donors.

Sample donors were healthy Caucasian individuals that came from Russia, aged 6 to 90. Sequencing used blood. The gene calls are TRBV20-1 and TRBJ2-1; TRBD1 aligns across 7 bases. This receptor was obtained from a young woman in good health. The CDR3 bases are TGCAGTGCTAGAGATTATCGGACAGGGCAGTTCTTC. This encodes CSARDYRTGQFF.